A single sample gave rise to the 5 T cell receptor beta chains below, sequenced in a study of beta chain features in type 1 diabetes. Reverse transcribing all isolated RNA meant expressed TCRB transcripts were sequenced. Libraries were prepared by immunoSEQ multiplex PCR; TCRdb keeps only in-frame clonotypes and omits some of them. The sample lists almost 350,000 clones; 6.5% to 10% were seen once. Sequencing input: central memory CD4+ T cells from blood. The source of these receptors is a woman younger than 35 in good health.

A few counts support this clone. This chain joins TRBV7-8 and TRBJ2-2; the D is unclear. V was clipped by 5 bases and J by 4 bases, with 11 bases between them. Germline V gene sequence: CDR1 SGHVS, CDR2 FQNEAQ. CDR3 length: 14 residues. Here the CDR3 DNA reads TGTGCCAGCAGCCCCCGCCTGTCCACCGGGGAGCTGTTTTTT. It yields the protein CASSPRLSTGELFF.

V is TRBV9 and J is TRBJ2-3; no firm D call. Between the trimmed V and J ends, which lost 1 base and 0 bases, there was a span of 12 bases. CDR1 SGDLS and CDR2 YYNGEE come from the germline V gene. The CDR3 is 16 residues long. CDR3 sequence reads: CASSVRNEASTDTQYF. The CDR3 bases are TGTGCCAGCAGCGTACGCAATGAAGCTAGCACAGATACGCAGTATTTT.

This clone was seen more than once but under ten times. The gene calls are TRBV7-2 and TRBJ1-4, with D perhaps matching TRBD1 (5 bases). This CDR3 has 15 residues. The germline V gene has CDR1 SGHTA and CDR2 FQGNSA. Trimming pared 1 base from V and 7 bases from J, leaving 13 bases between. The CDR3 DNA is TGTGCCAGCAGCTTAGTAGGAGGGGTCCCTGAAAAACTGTTTTTT. Its translation is CASSLVGGVPEKLFF.

This clone has only a few counts. The gene calls are TRBV7-2 and TRBJ2-7; TRBD2 matches at 13 bases. V gave up 3 bases and J gave up 0 bases; unmatched junction bases: 5. The germline gives CDR1 SGHTA, CDR2 FQGNSA. The length of the CDR3 is 17 residues. CDR3 in amino acids: CASSFRLAGGNSYEQYF. The CDR3, as DNA: TGTGCCAGCAGCTTCAGACTAGCGGGAGGAAACTCCTACGAGCAGTACTTC.

The table lists this clone with a few counts. The genes are TRBV25-1 and TRBJ2-7; unclear D gene. CDR3 length equals 12 residues. The ends were cut back, 7 bases at V and 0 bases at J, with 7 bases in the middle. Germline CDR1 and CDR2: MGHDK and SYGVNS. The CDR3, as DNA: TGTGCCAGCATCGACATCTCCTACGAGCAGTACTTC. Residues: CASIDISYEQYF.